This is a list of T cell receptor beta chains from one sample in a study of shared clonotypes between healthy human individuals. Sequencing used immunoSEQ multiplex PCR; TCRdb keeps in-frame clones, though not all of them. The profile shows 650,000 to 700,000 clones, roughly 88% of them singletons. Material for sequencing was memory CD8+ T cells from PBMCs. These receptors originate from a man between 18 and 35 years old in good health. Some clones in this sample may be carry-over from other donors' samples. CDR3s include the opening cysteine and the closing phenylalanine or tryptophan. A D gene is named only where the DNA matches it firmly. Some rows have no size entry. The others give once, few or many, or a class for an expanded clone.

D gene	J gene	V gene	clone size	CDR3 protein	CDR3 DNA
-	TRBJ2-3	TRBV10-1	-	CASSPGAPLGTDTQYF	TGCGCCAGCTCGCCGGGAGCCCCTTTGGGGACAGATACGCAGTATTTT
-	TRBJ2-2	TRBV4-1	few	CASSQFSGINTGELFF	TGCGCCAGCAGCCAATTTAGCGGCATTAACACCGGGGAGCTGTTTTTT
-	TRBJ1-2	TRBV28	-	CASSLSRAAYGYTF	TGTGCCAGCAGTCTCTCCCGGGCCGCCTATGGCTACACCTTC
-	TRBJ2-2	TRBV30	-	CAWRFGGGGGELFF	TGTGCCTGGAGGTTCGGGGGAGGAGGCGGGGAGCTGTTTTTT
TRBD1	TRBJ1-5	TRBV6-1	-	CASTTGGGGQPQHF	TGTGCCAGCACCACAGGGGGAGGGGGTCAGCCCCAGCATTTT
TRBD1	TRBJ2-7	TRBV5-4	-	CASSPTGLGGEQYF	TGTGCCAGCAGCCCGACAGGGTTAGGGGGCGAGCAGTACTTC
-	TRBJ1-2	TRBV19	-	CASSIGTGGYGYTF	TGTGCCAGTAGTATAGGTACAGGCGGTTATGGCTACACCTTC
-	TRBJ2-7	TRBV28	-	CASSSPWGSSYEQYF	TGTGCCAGCAGTTCCCCTTGGGGGAGCTCCTACGAGCAGTACTTC
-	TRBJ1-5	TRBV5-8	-	CASSSGPWGNQPQHF	TGTGCCAGCAGCTCGGGCCCGTGGGGCAATCAGCCCCAGCATTTT
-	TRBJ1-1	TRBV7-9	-	CASSFWGQDTEAFF	TGTGCCAGCAGCTTCTGGGGGCAGGACACTGAAGCTTTCTTT
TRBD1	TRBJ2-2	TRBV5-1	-	CASSPSLDRVTGELFF	TGCGCCAGCAGCCCCTCCTTGGACAGGGTAACCGGGGAGCTGTTTTTT
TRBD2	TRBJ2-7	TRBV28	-	CASSMTSGKYEQYF	TGTGCCAGCAGTATGACTAGCGGGAAATACGAGCAGTACTTC
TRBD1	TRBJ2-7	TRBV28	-	CASKGEQGEYEQYF	TGTGCCAGCAAGGGAGAACAGGGGGAATACGAGCAGTACTTC
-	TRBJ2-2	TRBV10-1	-	CASRQPGLYTGELFF	TGCGCCAGCAGACAACCGGGACTCTACACCGGGGAGCTGTTTTTT
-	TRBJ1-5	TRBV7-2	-	CASSPGVPQPQHF	TGTGCCAGCAGCCCCGGGGTCCCTCAGCCCCAGCATTTT
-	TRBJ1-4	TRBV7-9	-	CASSFRDTQEKLFF	TGTGCCAGCAGCTTTCGGGACACCCAAGAAAAACTGTTTTTT